A selection of T cell receptor beta chains follows, all from one sample in a study of CD8 T cells in Susac syndrome. TCRdb itself ran the immunoSEQ multiplex PCR reads through MiXCR, one entry per CDR3 protein. The sample yields tens of thousands of distinct CDR3 sequences, more than 85% seen once. The sequenced sample consisted of CD8+ T cells from PBMCs. These receptors were collected from a human donor with multiple sclerosis. Each CDR3 is given with its conserved first and last residue. The D gene is left open where the match is weak. For some rows the clone size is stated as once, few or many, or as a class when expanded; others skip it.

j_gene | abundance | d_gene | v_gene | CDR3aa | CDR3nt
TRBJ2-3 | NA | NA | TRBV21-1 | CASGRPRQAARGTDTQYF | TGTGCCAGCGGGCGCCCACGACAGGCAGCCCGAGGGACAGATACGCAGTATTTT
TRBJ1-3 | NA | NA | TRBV9 | CASSVGGDTIYF | TGTGCCAGCAGCGTAGGGGGTGACACCATATATTTT
TRBJ1-6 | NA | NA | TRBV10-2 | CASSEIWVLNSPLHF | TGCGCCAGCAGTGAGATCTGGGTGCTCAATTCACCCCTCCACTTT
TRBJ2-5 | NA | TRBD2 | TRBV9 | CASSGSGVQETQYF | TGTGCCAGCAGCGGTAGCGGGGTCCAAGAGACCCAGTACTTC
TRBJ1-4 | NA | NA | TRBV5-1 | CASSFSGKKLFF | TGCGCCAGCAGCTTCTCCGGGAAAAAACTGTTTTTT
TRBJ2-2 | NA | NA | TRBV5-4 | CASSSPGLSGELFF | TGTGCCAGCAGCTCTCCGGGACTTTCCGGGGAGCTGTTTTTT
TRBJ2-3 | NA | NA | TRBV6-5 | CASSSGITDTQYF | TGTGCCAGCAGTTCAGGGATCACAGATACGCAGTATTTT
TRBJ1-2 | once | NA | TRBV12-3/TRBV12-4 | CASIKGDSGYGYTF | TGTGCCAGCATCAAGGGGGACTCGGGCTATGGCTACACCTTC
TRBJ1-5 | few | NA | TRBV30 | CAWSTASNQPQHF | TGTGCCTGGAGTACAGCTAGCAATCAGCCCCAGCATTTT
TRBJ2-7 | NA | NA | TRBV7-8 | CASSLVFPYEQYF | TGTGCCAGCAGCTTAGTATTCCCCTACGAGCAGTACTTC
TRBJ2-1 | NA | NA | TRBV9 | CASSVGDSYNEQFF | TGTGCCAGCAGCGTAGGGGATTCCTACAATGAGCAGTTCTTC
TRBJ2-7 | NA | NA | TRBV5-1 | CASSLEHGSYEQYF | TGCGCCAGCAGCTTGGAGCACGGGTCCTACGAGCAGTACTTC
TRBJ2-3 | NA | NA | TRBV20-1 | CSASNPSADTQYF | TGCAGTGCTAGTAATCCTTCAGCAGATACGCAGTATTTT
TRBJ1-5 | NA | NA | TRBV24-1 | CATSDFRQDEPQHF | TGTGCCACCAGTGATTTTCGACAGGACGAGCCCCAGCATTTT
TRBJ2-7 | NA | NA | TRBV20-1 | CSARARDGNYYEQYF | TGCAGTGCTAGAGCTCGGGACGGGAACTACTACGAGCAGTACTTC
TRBJ2-3 | NA | NA | TRBV4-1 | CASSQGVGTDTQYF | TGCGCCAGCAGCCAAGGGGTGGGCACAGATACGCAGTATTTT
TRBJ1-6 | NA | NA | TRBV28 | CASSYGGSPLHF | TGTGCCAGCAGTTACGGAGGTTCACCCCTCCACTTT
TRBJ2-6 | NA | NA | TRBV5-4 | CASSLGGRTGANVLTF | TGTGCCAGCAGCTTGGGGGGGCGCACTGGGGCCAACGTCCTGACTTTC
TRBJ2-5 | NA | TRBD1 | TRBV20-1 | CSARDNWAGGAFGETQYF | TGCAGTGCTAGAGATAATTGGGCAGGGGGCGCGTTCGGAGAGACCCAGTACTTC
TRBJ2-5 | NA | NA | TRBV12-3/TRBV12-4 | CASSSPGYQETQYF | TGTGCCAGCAGTTCTCCGGGTTACCAAGAGACCCAGTACTTC
TRBJ2-3 | NA | TRBD2 | TRBV6-4 | CASSDSTSGSDTQYF | TGTGCCAGCAGTGACTCGACTAGCGGGAGTGATACGCAGTATTTT
TRBJ2-5 | NA | TRBD2 | TRBV20-1 | CSARGGSGRETQYF | TGCAGTGCTAGGGGGGGTAGCGGGAGGGAGACCCAGTACTTC
TRBJ1-2 | once | TRBD1 | TRBV9 | CASSSRGFDGYTF | TGTGCCAGCAGCTCCAGGGGGTTCGATGGCTACACCTTC
TRBJ2-3 | NA | TRBD2 | TRBV3-1 | CATMGRGSTDTQYF | TGTGCCACCATGGGGCGGGGGAGCACAGATACGCAGTATTTT
TRBJ1-1 | NA | NA | TRBV12-3/TRBV12-4 | CASSLTGRMNTEAFF | TGTGCCAGCAGTTTAACAGGGAGAATGAACACTGAAGCTTTCTTT
TRBJ1-2 | NA | TRBD1 | TRBV18 | CASSPSGTGNGYTF | TGTGCCAGCTCACCGTCCGGGACAGGGAACGGCTACACCTTC
TRBJ1-6 | NA | TRBD1 | TRBV6-5 | CASSSRTGFYNSPLHF | TGTGCCAGCAGTTCGCGGACAGGCTTCTATAATTCACCCCTCCACTTT
TRBJ2-5 | NA | NA | TRBV2 | CASSGYQETQYF | TGTGCCAGCAGTGGTTACCAAGAGACCCAGTACTTC
TRBJ1-1 | NA | TRBD1 | TRBV11-2 | CASSSNRGQDNSNTEAFF | TGTGCCAGCAGCTCGAACCGCGGACAGGATAATTCGAACACTGAAGCTTTCTTT
TRBJ2-6 | NA | NA | TRBV12-3/TRBV12-4 | CASSLGGYSGANVLTF | TGTGCCAGCAGTTTAGGGGGTTACTCTGGGGCCAACGTCCTGACTTTC
TRBJ1-5 | NA | TRBD1 | TRBV4-1 | CASSLGTVAGEPQHF | TGCGCCAGCAGCCTTGGGACAGTTGCAGGTGAGCCCCAGCATTTT
TRBJ1-5 | NA | NA | TRBV28 | CASTTAEVGNQPQHF | TGTGCCAGCACCACAGCAGAGGTGGGGAATCAGCCCCAGCATTTT
TRBJ2-5 | NA | NA | TRBV28 | CASSSRARETQYF | TGTGCCAGCAGTTCCCGGGCCCGGGAGACCCAGTACTTC
TRBJ1-5 | NA | NA | TRBV2 | CASSDWRNQPQHF | TGTGCCAGCAGTGATTGGCGCAATCAGCCCCAGCATTTT
TRBJ2-1 | NA | TRBD2 | TRBV19 | CASSILAGDGNEQFF | TGTGCCAGTAGTATTCTAGCGGGAGATGGAAATGAGCAGTTCTTC
TRBJ1-2 | NA | NA | TRBV5-8 | CASSQDLTSAGYTF | TGTGCCAGCAGCCAGGACCTTACTTCGGCGGGCTACACCTTC
TRBJ2-1 | NA | TRBD1 | TRBV20-1 | CSARDIGQGGYNEQFF | TGCAGTGCTAGAGATATTGGACAGGGTGGTTACAATGAGCAGTTCTTC
TRBJ2-2 | NA | NA | TRBV19 | CASSWVAGELFF | TGTGCCAGTAGTTGGGTGGCCGGGGAGCTGTTTTTT
TRBJ2-7 | NA | NA | TRBV9 | CASSKDHPSYEQYF | TGTGCCAGCAGCAAAGACCACCCTTCCTACGAGCAGTACTTC
TRBJ1-5 | NA | NA | TRBV12-5 | CASGLGHRSNQPQHF | TGTGCTAGTGGCCTAGGACACCGTAGCAATCAGCCCCAGCATTTT
TRBJ1-1 | NA | NA | TRBV7-9 | CASIEKGNTEAFF | TGTGCCAGCATCGAGAAGGGAAACACTGAAGCTTTCTTT
TRBJ1-2 | NA | TRBD1 | TRBV28 | CASSLQGVEVSYGYTF | TGTGCCAGCAGTTTACAGGGGGTTGAGGTCTCCTATGGCTACACCTTC
TRBJ2-7 | NA | NA | TRBV5-1 | CASARINLPTYEQYF | TGCGCCAGCGCTCGGATCAACTTGCCCACCTACGAGCAGTACTTC
TRBJ2-1 | NA | TRBD2 | TRBV28 | CASSGGEVYNEQFF | TGTGCCAGCAGTGGGGGGGAGGTCTACAATGAGCAGTTCTTC
TRBJ2-2 | NA | NA | TRBV2 | CASSASPGELFF | TGTGCCAGCAGTGCATCTCCCGGGGAGCTGTTTTTT
TRBJ1-1 | NA | NA | TRBV7-9 | CASSLRNLSRPQVNTEAFF | TGTGCCAGCAGCCTCAGAAACCTCTCACGTCCGCAGGTGAACACTGAAGCTTTCTTT
TRBJ2-1 | NA | TRBD2 | TRBV19 | CASSNSLGLAWQFF | TGTGCCAGTAGTAACTCCCTCGGACTAGCATGGCAGTTCTTC
TRBJ2-1 | NA | TRBD2 | TRBV29-1 | CSAGTSGGPSYNEQFF | TGCAGCGCTGGGACAAGCGGGGGTCCCTCCTACAATGAGCAGTTCTTC
TRBJ2-4 | NA | NA | TRBV27 | CASSSNRVSKNIQYF | TGTGCCAGCAGCTCGAACAGGGTCAGCAAAAACATTCAGTACTTC
TRBJ2-1 | NA | TRBD2 | TRBV6-6 | CASSYASGYNEQFF | TGTGCCAGCAGTTACGCTAGCGGGTACAATGAGCAGTTCTTC
TRBJ2-7 | NA | TRBD1 | TRBV20-1 | CSARTGTGGIEQYF | TGCAGTGCTCGAACCGGGACAGGGGGCATCGAGCAGTACTTC
TRBJ2-1 | once | TRBD2 | TRBV5-4 | CASTWDSGSLDEQFF | TGTGCCAGCACTTGGGATAGCGGGAGTTTGGATGAGCAGTTCTTC
TRBJ2-3 | NA | NA | TRBV6-2/TRBV6-3 | CASSGVFGTDTQYF | TGTGCCAGCAGTGGGGTTTTTGGCACAGATACGCAGTATTTT
TRBJ2-2 | once | TRBD2 | TRBV13 | CASSPLLTSGATGELFF | TGTGCCAGCAGCCCCCTATTGACTAGCGGGGCCACCGGGGAGCTGTTTTTT